These 6 T cell receptor beta chains share one sample of origin, sequenced in a study of blood T cell repertoires in COVID-19. Only in-frame clones appear in the TCRdb table, and some are missing; sequencing was by immunoSEQ multiplex PCR. The sample includes fewer than 180,000 clones, 80% to 90% seen only once; the top ten take less than 3.5%. Sequenced input: peripheral blood. All receptors derive from a man between 65 and 79 years old with acute or convalescent COVID-19.

This clone showed up just once. The J gene is TRBJ2-1, the V gene TRBV4-1, with TRBD2 matching over 9 bases. CDR3 length equals 15 residues. CDR1 and CDR2 from the germline V gene are MGHRA and YSYEKL. With 1 base clipped from V and 8 bases from J, the junction kept 6 bases outside the gene matches. The CDR3 reads CASSQGAGGPYEQFF. The CDR3 region has the DNA TGCGCCAGCAGCCAAGGGGCGGGAGGGCCCTATGAGCAGTTCTTC.

The chain is built from TRBV5-1 and TRBJ1-1; D gene uncertain. This CDR3 is 14 amino acids long. Germline lookup yields CDR1 SGHRS and CDR2 YFSETQ. The V end was cut by 3 bases, the J end by 7 bases, with 16 bases between. In DNA, the CDR3 is TGCGCCAGCAGCTCGGTGGATGGTCGGGGTGAAGCTTTCTTT. Encoded protein: CASSSVDGRGEAFF.

The V call is TRBV28, the J call TRBJ1-3, with D perhaps TRBD1 (5 bases). Between the trimmed V and J ends, which lost 5 bases and 4 bases, there was a span of 18 bases. The CDR3 consists of 16 residues. Germline CDR1 is MDHEN and CDR2 is SYDVKM. The CDR3 protein is CASSPIGAGSGNTIYF. In nucleotides, the CDR3 is TGTGCCAGCAGTCCGATAGGGGCAGGGTCCGGAAACACCATATATTTT.

This chain connects TRBV5-1 to TRBJ2-1; TRBD2 matches at 7 bases. V was pared by 0 bases and J by 8 bases, with 8 bases of the junction left unmatched. CDR3 length: 15 amino acids. Germline CDR1 is SGHRS and CDR2 is YFSETQ. DNA for the CDR3: TGCGCCAGCAGCTTGGTAGCGGGTCCAGTCGATGAGCAGTTCTTC. This translates into CASSLVAGPVDEQFF.

The V gene is TRBV21-1, the J gene TRBJ2-1; the DNA was not used to check the table's D call, TRBD2. TRBV21-1 counts as a pseudogene. CDR3 length equals 16 residues. CDR3 nucleotides: TGTGCCAGCAGCAAAGGGGCCGGGACTAGCTCCAATGAGCAGTTCTTC. It codes for CASSKGAGTSSNEQFF.

This clone has a count of ten or more. The rearrangement uses TRBV6-5 and TRBJ1-6; the match to TRBD1 covers 8 bases. J lost 5 bases, V lost 4 bases, and 7 bases had no gene match. CDR1 and CDR2 from the germline V gene are MNHEY and SVGAGI. The CDR3 runs 16 residues. CDR3 loop: CASSSDRATNNSPLHF. The CDR3 coding sequence is TGTGCCAGCAGTTCGGACAGGGCGACCAATAATTCACCCCTCCACTTT.